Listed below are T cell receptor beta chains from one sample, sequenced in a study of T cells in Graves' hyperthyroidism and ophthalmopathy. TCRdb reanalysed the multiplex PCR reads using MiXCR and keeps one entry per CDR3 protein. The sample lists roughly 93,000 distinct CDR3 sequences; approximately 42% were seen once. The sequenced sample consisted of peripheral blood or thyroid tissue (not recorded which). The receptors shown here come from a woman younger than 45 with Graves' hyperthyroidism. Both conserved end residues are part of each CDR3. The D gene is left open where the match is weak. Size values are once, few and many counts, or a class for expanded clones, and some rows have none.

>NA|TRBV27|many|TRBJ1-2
CASSLRDNNYGYTF
TGTGCCAGCAGTTTAAGGGACAACAACTATGGCTACACCTTC
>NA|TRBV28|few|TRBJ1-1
CATKKGNTEAFF
TGTGCCACCAAGAAAGGTAACACTGAAGCTTTCTTT
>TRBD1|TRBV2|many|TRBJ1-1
CASRRQGMFDTEAFF
TGTGCCAGCAGGCGACAGGGTATGTTCGACACTGAAGCTTTCTTT
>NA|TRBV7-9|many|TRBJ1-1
CASSLVGAVEAFF
TGTGCCAGCAGCTTAGTAGGGGCAGTTGAAGCTTTCTTT
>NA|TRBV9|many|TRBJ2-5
CASSVGAGLQETQYF
TGTGCCAGCAGCGTAGGCGCGGGGCTACAAGAGACCCAGTACTTC
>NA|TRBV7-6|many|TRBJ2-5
CASSLYRLETQYF
TGTGCCAGCAGCTTATATCGGTTAGAGACCCAGTACTTC
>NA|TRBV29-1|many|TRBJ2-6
CSVVLGGANVLTF
TGCAGCGTTGTGCTCGGGGGGGCCAACGTCCTGACTTTC
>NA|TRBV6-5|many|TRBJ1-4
CASSQQGLGEKLFF
TGTGCCAGCAGTCAACAGGGCCTCGGGGAAAAACTGTTTTTT
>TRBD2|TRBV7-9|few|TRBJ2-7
CASSSPQTSGRLYEQYF
TGTGCCAGCAGCTCCCCACAGACTAGCGGGAGACTATACGAGCAGTACTTC
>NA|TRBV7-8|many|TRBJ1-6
CASSWRLDSPLHF
TGTGCCAGCAGCTGGCGCCTTGATTCACCCCTCCACTTT
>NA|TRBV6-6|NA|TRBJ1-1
CASSLGAGLLGNTEAFF
TGTGCCAGCAGTCTAGGAGCGGGCCTCTTGGGGAACACTGAAGCTTTCTTT
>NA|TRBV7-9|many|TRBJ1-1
CASSLGTTAGTEAFF
TGTGCCAGCAGCTTAGGAACAACGGCTGGGACTGAAGCTTTCTTT
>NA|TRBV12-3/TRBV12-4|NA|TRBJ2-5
CATSPGRNQETQYF
TGTGCCACCAGCCCGGGACGTAACCAAGAGACCCAGTACTTC
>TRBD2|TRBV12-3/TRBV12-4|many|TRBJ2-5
CASSPTSGSRETQYF
TGTGCCAGCAGCCCAACTAGCGGGAGCAGAGAGACCCAGTACTTC
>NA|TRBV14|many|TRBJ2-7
CASSPRVWREGYEQYF
TGTGCCAGCAGCCCCCGCGTGTGGCGGGAAGGGTACGAGCAGTACTTC
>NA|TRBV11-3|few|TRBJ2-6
CASSLTWPWDVLTF
TGTGCCAGCAGCTTAACGTGGCCCTGGGACGTCCTGACTTTC
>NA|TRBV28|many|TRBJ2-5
CASRDLRRRDSQETQYF
TGTGCCAGCAGAGACCTTCGACGGAGGGATTCACAAGAGACCCAGTACTTC
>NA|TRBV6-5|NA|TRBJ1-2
CASTSGRPGNTF
TGTGCCAGCACCTCCGGCAGACCTGGAAACACCTTC
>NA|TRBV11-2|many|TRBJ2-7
CASSPGWGRPPDEQYF
TGTGCCAGCAGCCCTGGTTGGGGCCGCCCTCCCGACGAGCAGTACTTC
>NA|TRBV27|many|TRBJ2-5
CASSFQGGETQYF
TGTGCCAGCAGTTTTCAGGGGGGGGAGACCCAGTACTTC
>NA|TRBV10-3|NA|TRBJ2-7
CAISESSEWAEEYF
TGTGCCATCAGTGAGTCGAGCGAATGGGCCGAGGAGTACTTC
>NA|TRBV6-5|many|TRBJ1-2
CASSTGYGYTF
TGTGCCAGCAGTACAGGTTATGGCTACACCTTC
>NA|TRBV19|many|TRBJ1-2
CASTKSGKKGYTF
TGTGCCAGTACCAAGTCGGGGAAAAAGGGCTACACCTTC
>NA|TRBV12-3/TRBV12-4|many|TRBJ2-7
CASSLLAGGDTYEQYF
TGTGCCAGCAGTCTCCTGGCGGGCGGAGACACCTACGAGCAGTACTTC
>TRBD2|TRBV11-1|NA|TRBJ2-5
CASGRAGGETQYF
TGTGCCAGCGGCAGAGCGGGAGGAGAGACCCAGTACTTC
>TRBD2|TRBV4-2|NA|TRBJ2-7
CASSSKKTSGRNEQYF
TGTGCCAGCAGCTCCAAGAAAACTAGCGGGAGGAACGAGCAGTACTTC
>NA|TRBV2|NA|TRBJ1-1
CASREVAEAFF
TGTGCCAGCAGGGAAGTAGCTGAGGCTTTCTTT
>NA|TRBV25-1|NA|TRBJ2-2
CASSDAANTGELFF
TGTGCCAGCAGTGACGCGGCGAACACCGGGGAGCTGTTTTTT
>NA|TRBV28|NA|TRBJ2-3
CASNPSTDTQYF
TGTGCCAGCAACCCATCCACAGATACGCAGTATTTT
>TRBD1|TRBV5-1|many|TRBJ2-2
CASSLVGTGILAGELFF
TGCGCCAGCAGCTTGGTCGGGACAGGGATTCTCGCCGGGGAGCTGTTTTTT
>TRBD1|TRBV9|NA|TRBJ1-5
CASSPGQYSNQPQHF
TGTGCCAGCAGCCCGGGACAGTATAGCAATCAGCCCCAGCATTTT
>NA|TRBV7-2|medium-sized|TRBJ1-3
CASSLDSTIYF
TGTGCCAGCAGCCTGGACTCCACCATATATTTT
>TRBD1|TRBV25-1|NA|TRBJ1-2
CASSEHFADRDGYTF
TGTGCCAGCAGTGAACATTTTGCCGACAGGGATGGCTACACCTTC
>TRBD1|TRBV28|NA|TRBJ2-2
CASSGRDRDTGELFF
TGTGCCAGCAGTGGTAGAGACAGGGATACCGGGGAGCTGTTTTTT
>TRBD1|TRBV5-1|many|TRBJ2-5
CASSQDRALETQYF
TGCGCCAGCAGCCAGGACAGGGCCCTCGAGACCCAGTACTTC
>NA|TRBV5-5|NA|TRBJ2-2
CASSFSRIGELFF
TGTGCCAGCAGCTTTAGCAGGATCGGGGAGCTGTTTTTT